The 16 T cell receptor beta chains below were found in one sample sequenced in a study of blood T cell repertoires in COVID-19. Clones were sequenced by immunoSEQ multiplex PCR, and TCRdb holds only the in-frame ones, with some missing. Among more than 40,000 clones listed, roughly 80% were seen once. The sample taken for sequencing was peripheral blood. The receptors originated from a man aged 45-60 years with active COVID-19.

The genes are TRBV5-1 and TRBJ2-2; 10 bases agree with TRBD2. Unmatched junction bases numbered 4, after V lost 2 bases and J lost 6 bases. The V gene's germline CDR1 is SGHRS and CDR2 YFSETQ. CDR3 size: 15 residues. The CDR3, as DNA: TGCGCCAGCAGCTTACAGCGGGGGGGCTCCGGGGAGCTGTTTTTT. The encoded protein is CASSLQRGGSGELFF.

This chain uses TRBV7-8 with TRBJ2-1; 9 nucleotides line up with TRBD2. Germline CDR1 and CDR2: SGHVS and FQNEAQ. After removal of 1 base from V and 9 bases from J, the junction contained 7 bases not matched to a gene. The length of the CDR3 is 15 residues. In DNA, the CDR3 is TGTGCCAGCAGCTTAGTACCTAGCGGGGAAAGTGAGCAGTTCTTC. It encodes CASSLVPSGESEQFF.

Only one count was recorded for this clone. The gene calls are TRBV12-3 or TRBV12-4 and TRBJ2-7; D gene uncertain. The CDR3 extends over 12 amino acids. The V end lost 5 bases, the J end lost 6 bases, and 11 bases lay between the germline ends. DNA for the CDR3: TGTGCCAGCAGTCATAGGTCGGGCGAGCAGTACTTC. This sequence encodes CASSHRSGEQYF.

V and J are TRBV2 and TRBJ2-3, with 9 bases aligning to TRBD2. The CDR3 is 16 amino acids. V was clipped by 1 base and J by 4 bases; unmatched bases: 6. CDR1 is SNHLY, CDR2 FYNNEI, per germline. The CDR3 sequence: CASSEDGGGAPDTQYF. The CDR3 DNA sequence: TGTGCCAGCAGTGAAGACGGCGGGGGGGCTCCAGATACGCAGTATTTT.

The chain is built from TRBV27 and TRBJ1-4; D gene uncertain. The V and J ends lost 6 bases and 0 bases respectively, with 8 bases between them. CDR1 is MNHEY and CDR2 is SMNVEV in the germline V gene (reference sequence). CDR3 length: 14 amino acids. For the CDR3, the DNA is TGTGCCAGCAGACGGGGTGCAACTAATGAAAAACTGTTTTTT. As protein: CASRRGATNEKLFF.

The CDR3 region has the DNA TGCGCCAGCAGCCAAACCCCTAGCGGGGGCTACGAGCAGTACTTC. Its protein product is CASSQTPSGGYEQYF. The rearrangement joins TRBV4-1 to TRBJ2-7; 10 nucleotides match TRBD2. CDR1 and CDR2 from the germline V gene are MGHRA and YSYEKL. This CDR3 is built from 15 residues. V lost 2 bases and J lost 3; bases outside the gene matches: 4.

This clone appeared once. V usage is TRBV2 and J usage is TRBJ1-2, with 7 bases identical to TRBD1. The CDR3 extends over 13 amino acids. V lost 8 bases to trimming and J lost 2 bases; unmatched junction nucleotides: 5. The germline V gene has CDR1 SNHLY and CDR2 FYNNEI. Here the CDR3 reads CASGTGENYGYTF. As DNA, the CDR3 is TGTGCCAGCGGAACAGGGGAGAACTATGGCTACACCTTC.

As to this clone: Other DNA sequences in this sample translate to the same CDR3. The CDR3 sequence is CASSPRLAGGSSNIQYF. For the CDR3, the DNA is TGTGCCAGCAGCCCACGACTAGCGGGGGGCTCGTCGAACATTCAGTACTTC. The genes are TRBV5-4 and TRBJ2-4, with 13 positions matching TRBD2. V shed 4 bases and J 7 bases; nucleotides not matched to a gene: 11. Per germline, CDR1 SGHNT and CDR2 YYREEE (reference sequence). The CDR3 consists of 17 residues.

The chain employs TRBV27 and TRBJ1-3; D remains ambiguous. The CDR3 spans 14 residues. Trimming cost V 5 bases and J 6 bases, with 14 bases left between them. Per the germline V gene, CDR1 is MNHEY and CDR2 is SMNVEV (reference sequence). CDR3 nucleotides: TGTGCCAGCAGTACGTTAGGCGGCGAAAACACCATATATTTT. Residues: CASSTLGGENTIYF.

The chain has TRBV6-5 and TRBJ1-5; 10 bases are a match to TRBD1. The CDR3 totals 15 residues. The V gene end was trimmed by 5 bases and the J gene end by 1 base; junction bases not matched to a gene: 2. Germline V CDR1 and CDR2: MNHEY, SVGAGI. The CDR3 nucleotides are TGTGCCAGCAGTACGGGACAGGGGAGCAATCAGCCCCAGCATTTT. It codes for CASSTGQGSNQPQHF.

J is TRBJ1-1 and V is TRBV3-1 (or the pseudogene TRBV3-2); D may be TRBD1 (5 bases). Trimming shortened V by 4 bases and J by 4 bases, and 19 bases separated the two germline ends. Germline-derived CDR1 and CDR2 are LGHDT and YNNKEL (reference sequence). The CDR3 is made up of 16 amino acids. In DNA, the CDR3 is TGTGCCAGCAGCCCCCGAAAGACAGTCCAACGCACTGAAGCTTTCTTT. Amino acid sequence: CASSPRKTVQRTEAFF.

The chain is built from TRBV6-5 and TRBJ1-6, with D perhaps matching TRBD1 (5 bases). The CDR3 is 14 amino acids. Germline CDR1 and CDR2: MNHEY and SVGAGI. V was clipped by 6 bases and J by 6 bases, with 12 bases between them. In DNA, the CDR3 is TGTGCCAGCAGCCTTTCCAGGGTTAATTCACCCCTCCACTTT. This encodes CASSLSRVNSPLHF.

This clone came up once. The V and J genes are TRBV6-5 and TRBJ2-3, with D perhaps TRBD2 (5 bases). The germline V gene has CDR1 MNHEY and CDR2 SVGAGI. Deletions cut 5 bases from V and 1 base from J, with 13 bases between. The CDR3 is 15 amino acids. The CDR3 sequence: CASSLASFGTDTQYF. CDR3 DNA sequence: TGTGCCAGCAGTCTAGCCTCCTTCGGCACAGATACGCAGTATTTT.

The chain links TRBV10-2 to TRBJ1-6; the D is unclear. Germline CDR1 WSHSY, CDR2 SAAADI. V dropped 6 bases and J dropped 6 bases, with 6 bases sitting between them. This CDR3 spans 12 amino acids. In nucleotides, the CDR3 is TGCGCCAGCAGCTCCCTTAATTCACCCCTCCACTTT. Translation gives CASSSLNSPLHF.

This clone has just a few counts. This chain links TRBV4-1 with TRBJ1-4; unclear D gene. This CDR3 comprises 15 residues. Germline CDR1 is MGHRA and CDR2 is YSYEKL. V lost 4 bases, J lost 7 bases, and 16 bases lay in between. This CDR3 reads CASSLEPGMGEKLFF. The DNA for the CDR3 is TGCGCCAGCAGCCTCGAACCGGGTATGGGTGAAAAACTGTTTTTT.

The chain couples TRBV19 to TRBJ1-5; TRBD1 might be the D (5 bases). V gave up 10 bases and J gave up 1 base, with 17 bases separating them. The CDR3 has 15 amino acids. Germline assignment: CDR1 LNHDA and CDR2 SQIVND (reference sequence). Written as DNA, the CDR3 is TGTGCCACCGGGGGGGAGGAAAAGAGCAATCAGCCCCAGCATTTT. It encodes CATGGEEKSNQPQHF.